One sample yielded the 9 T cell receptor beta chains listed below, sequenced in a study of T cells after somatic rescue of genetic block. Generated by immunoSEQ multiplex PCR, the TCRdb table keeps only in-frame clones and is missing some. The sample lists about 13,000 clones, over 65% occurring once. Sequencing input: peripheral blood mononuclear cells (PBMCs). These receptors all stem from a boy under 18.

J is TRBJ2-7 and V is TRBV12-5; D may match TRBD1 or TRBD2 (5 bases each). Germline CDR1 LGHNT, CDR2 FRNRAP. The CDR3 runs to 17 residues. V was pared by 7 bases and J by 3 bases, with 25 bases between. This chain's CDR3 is CASALSLTGAPGYEQYF. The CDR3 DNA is TGTGCTAGTGCCCTCTCACTTACCGGGGCTCCCGGCTACGAGCAGTACTTC. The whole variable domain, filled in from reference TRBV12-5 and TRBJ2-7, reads DARVTQTPRHKVTEMGQEVTMRCQPILGHNTVFWYRQTMMQGLELLAYFRNRAPLDDSGMPKDRFSAEMPDATLATLKIQPSEPRDSAVYFCASALSLTGAPGYEQYFGPGTRLTVT.

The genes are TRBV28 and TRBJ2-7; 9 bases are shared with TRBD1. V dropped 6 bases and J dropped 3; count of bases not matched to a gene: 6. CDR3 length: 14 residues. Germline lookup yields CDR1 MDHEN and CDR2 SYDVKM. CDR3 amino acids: CASRMGQGNYEQYF. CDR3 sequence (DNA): TGTGCCAGCAGGATGGGACAGGGAAACTACGAGCAGTACTTC.

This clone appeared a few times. The CDR3 loop reads CASSLALGGETQYF. Here the CDR3 DNA reads TGTGCCAGCAGCTTAGCCCTAGGGGGAGAGACCCAGTACTTC. This chain uses TRBV11-2 with TRBJ2-5; possibly TRBD1 for D (6 bases). CDR1 SGHAT and CDR2 FQNNGV come from the germline V gene. V was shortened by 1 base and J by 4 bases, with 10 bases between the two germline ends. This CDR3 comprises 14 residues.

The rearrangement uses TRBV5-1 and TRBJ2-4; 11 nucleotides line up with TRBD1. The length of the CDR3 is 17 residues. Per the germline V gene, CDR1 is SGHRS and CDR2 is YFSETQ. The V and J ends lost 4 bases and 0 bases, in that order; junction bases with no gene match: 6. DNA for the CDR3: TGCGCCAGCAGCCCCCGGGACAGGGGGGAAGCCAAAAACATTCAGTACTTC. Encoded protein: CASSPRDRGEAKNIQYF.

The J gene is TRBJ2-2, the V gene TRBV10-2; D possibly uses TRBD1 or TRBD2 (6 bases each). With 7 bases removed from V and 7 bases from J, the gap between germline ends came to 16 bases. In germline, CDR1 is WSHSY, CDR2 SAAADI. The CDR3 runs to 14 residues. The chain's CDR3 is CASTLRGGHGELFF. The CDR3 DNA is TGCGCCAGCACCTTAAGAGGGGGGCACGGGGAGCTGTTTTTT.

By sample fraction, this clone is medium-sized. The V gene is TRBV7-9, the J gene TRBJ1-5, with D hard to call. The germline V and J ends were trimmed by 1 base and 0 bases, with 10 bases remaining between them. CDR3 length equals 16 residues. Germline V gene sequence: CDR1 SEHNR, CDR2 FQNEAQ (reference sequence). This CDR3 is CASSLGKGYSNQPQHF. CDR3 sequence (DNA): TGTGCCAGCAGCTTAGGCAAAGGGTATAGCAATCAGCCCCAGCATTTT.

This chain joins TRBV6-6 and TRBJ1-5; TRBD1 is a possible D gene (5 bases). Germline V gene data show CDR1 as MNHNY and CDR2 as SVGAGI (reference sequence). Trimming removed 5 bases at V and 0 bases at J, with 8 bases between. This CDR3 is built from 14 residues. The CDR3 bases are TGTGCCAGCAGTCTCGACAGTAGCAATCAGCCCCAGCATTTT. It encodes CASSLDSSNQPQHF.

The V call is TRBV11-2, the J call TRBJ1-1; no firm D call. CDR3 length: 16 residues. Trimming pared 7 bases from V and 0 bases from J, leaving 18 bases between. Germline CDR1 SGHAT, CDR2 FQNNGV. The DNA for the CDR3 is TGTGCCAGCACCCCCGCCGGAATCGGGGTGAACACTGAAGCTTTCTTT. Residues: CASTPAGIGVNTEAFF.

The CDR3 bases are TGCGCCAGCAGTATTAGCGGATCGACAGATACGCAGTATTTT. Amino acid sequence: CASSISGSTDTQYF. This sequence joins TRBV10-1 and TRBJ2-3, with D perhaps matching TRBD2 (6 bases). The CDR3 has 14 residues. Trimming shortened V by 5 bases and J by 3 bases, and 12 bases separated the two germline ends. Germline V gene lookup returns CDR1 WNHNN and CDR2 SYGVQD (reference sequence).